These T cell receptor beta chains were read from a single sample in a study of T-cell reconstitution after alpha-beta-depleted transplantation in children. MiXCR, applied by TCRdb to the PCR reads, yields one record per CDR3 protein. The profile covers about 400,000 distinct CDR3 sequences, with 20% appearing a single time and 3.5% to 4% taken by the ten largest. The material sequenced was PBMCs from the stem cell graft donor, taken from the stem cell graft. These receptors originate from a human donor who donated a stem cell graft to a child with acute myeloid leukemia. Both conserved end residues are part of each CDR3. A D gene is named only where the DNA matches it firmly. For some rows the clone size is stated as once, few or many, or as a class when expanded; others skip it.

TRBJ2-3 | TRBV7-9 | NA | NA | TGTGCCAGCAGCTTATCTAAGCAGCATACGCAGTATTTT | CASSLSKQHTQYF
TRBJ2-5 | TRBV20-1 | many | TRBD2 | TGCAGTGCTACGCCTACGAGCGGGAGGGTTTTAGAGACCCAGTACTTC | CSATPTSGRVLETQYF
TRBJ2-3 | TRBV27 | NA | NA | TGTGCCAGCAGATGGGGCGCTAACCAGGTAGATACGCAGTATTTT | CASRWGANQVDTQYF
TRBJ2-2 | TRBV2 | NA | TRBD2 | TGTGCCAGCAGTGTAACCTTAGCGGGAGGGCTCACCGGGGAGCTGTTTTTT | CASSVTLAGGLTGELFF
TRBJ2-3 | TRBV20-1 | many | TRBD2 | TGCAGTGCTAGGGTTCCGGGAGGAGATACGCAGTATTTT | CSARVPGGDTQYF
TRBJ2-7 | TRBV5-6 | few | TRBD2 | TGTGCCAGCAGCCTGGGACTAGGGGACTCTAGAGAGCAGTACTTC | CASSLGLGDSREQYF
TRBJ2-3 | TRBV7-6 | NA | TRBD1 | TGTGCCAGCAGCTTTTCGGCCAGGGGGACAGATACGCAGTATTTT | CASSFSARGTDTQYF
TRBJ2-1 | TRBV20-1 | few | NA | TGCAGTGCTAGATCTTCTCTAGGGAACAATGAGCAGTTCTTC | CSARSSLGNNEQFF
TRBJ2-7 | TRBV4-1 | few | NA | TGCGCCAGCAGCCGGGATGGCGGTACCAACTACGAGCAGTACTTC | CASSRDGGTNYEQYF
TRBJ2-1 | TRBV12-3/TRBV12-4 | many | TRBD1 | TGTGCCAGCAACCACAGGGGACCCTACAATGAGCAGTTCTTC | CASNHRGPYNEQFF
TRBJ2-1 | TRBV7-9 | many | NA | TGTGCCAGCGCACGGGGAAACGGTGGGGATGAGCAGTTCTTC | CASARGNGGDEQFF
TRBJ2-4 | TRBV4-2 | NA | NA | TGTGCCAGCAGCCAATACAGCGAGAACATTCAGTACTTC | CASSQYSENIQYF
TRBJ2-7 | TRBV3-1 | NA | TRBD2 | TGTGCCACCTTTAGCGGGGCGACCTACGAGCAGTACTTC | CATFSGATYEQYF
TRBJ2-7 | TRBV7-2 | NA | TRBD2 | TGTGCCAGCAGCTCAACCGGGACTAGCGGGACCATGTACGAGCAGTACTTC | CASSSTGTSGTMYEQYF
TRBJ2-3 | TRBV5-8 | many | TRBD1 | TGTGCCAGCAGCCCAGGGACAGGGAACACAGATACGCAGTATTTT | CASSPGTGNTDTQYF
TRBJ2-7 | TRBV7-6 | NA | NA | TGTGCCAGCAGCCGGGCCCCGACCCTCGAGCAGTACTTC | CASSRAPTLEQYF
TRBJ1-5 | TRBV12-3/TRBV12-4 | many | NA | TGTGCCAGCAGTTTAGACCCGGGACTCTATAGCAATCAGCCCCAGCATTTT | CASSLDPGLYSNQPQHF
TRBJ1-3 | TRBV5-1 | NA | NA | TGCGCCAGCTTCTTGCGGGGACTTGGAAACACCATATATTTT | CASFLRGLGNTIYF
TRBJ1-1 | TRBV29-1 | NA | TRBD1 | TGCAGCGTTTCAAAGGACAGGGGTAGGGTTTTCTTT | CSVSKDRGRVFF
TRBJ2-5 | TRBV7-6 | once | TRBD1 | TGTGCCAGCAGCTGGCAACCGGGACAGGGGAACCAAGAGACCCAGTACTTC | CASSWQPGQGNQETQYF
TRBJ2-1 | TRBV7-2 | few | NA | TGTGCCAGCTCCAATCAGGCCAACTCCTACAATGAGCAGTTCTTC | CASSNQANSYNEQFF
TRBJ2-2 | TRBV11-2 | many | NA | TGTGCCAGCACCCCGAACACCGGGGAGCTGTTTTTT | CASTPNTGELFF
TRBJ2-1 | TRBV4-3 | NA | TRBD2 | TGCGCCAGCAGCCCCGACCCCACTAGCGGGTTTAATGAGCAGTTCTTC | CASSPDPTSGFNEQFF
TRBJ1-1 | TRBV29-1 | NA | NA | TGCAGCGTTGAGCCACTCCACACTGAAGCTTTCTTT | CSVEPLHTEAFF
TRBJ2-1 | TRBV10-3 | few | TRBD2 | TGTGCCATCAACGAGCGGGAATACAATGAGCAGTTCTTC | CAINEREYNEQFF
TRBJ2-3 | TRBV4-1 | NA | TRBD2 | TGCGCCAGCAGCTTGGAAGGACTAGCGGGAGATACGCAGTATTTT | CASSLEGLAGDTQYF
TRBJ2-7 | TRBV28 | NA | TRBD2 | TGTGCCAGCAGCTTACCGGGAGGATGGAGGGGCGAGCAGTACTTC | CASSLPGGWRGEQYF
TRBJ2-1 | TRBV5-1 | NA | NA | TGCGCCAGCAGCTTGATACGGGAGAGACTCAATGAGCAGTTCTTC | CASSLIRERLNEQFF
TRBJ2-7 | TRBV27 | NA | NA | TGTGCCAGCAGTTTCTCCCTTGGGCAGCCCTACGAGCAGTACTTC | CASSFSLGQPYEQYF
TRBJ2-7 | TRBV4-2 | few | TRBD1 | TGTGCCAGCAGCCAAGATGAACGACCGGGACAGGGGCGCCGGAGCTCCTACGAGCAGTACTTC | CASSQDERPGQGRRSSYEQYF
TRBJ2-1 | TRBV7-9 | NA | NA | TGTGCCAGCAGCTTAGTTCCGGGACACCTGGAGCAGTTCTTC | CASSLVPGHLEQFF
TRBJ2-2 | TRBV15 | few | NA | TGTGCCACCAGCAGACCAAGTGATGACACCGGGGAGCTGTTTTTT | CATSRPSDDTGELFF
TRBJ2-1 | TRBV5-8 | NA | TRBD1 | TGTGCCAGCAGCTCGCCGGGACAGCGGTACAATGAGCAGTTCTTC | CASSSPGQRYNEQFF
TRBJ1-2 | TRBV29-1 | NA | NA | TGCAGCGTCGAAAATGGACAGCGGAAATACACCTTC | CSVENGQRKYTF
TRBJ2-1 | TRBV14 | NA | TRBD1 | TGTGCCAGCAGCTGGGGACAGGGGAAGGATTATGAGCAGTTCTTC | CASSWGQGKDYEQFF
TRBJ2-3 | TRBV20-1 | many | TRBD2 | TGCAGCGTAGAGAGGTGGTCGCTAGCGGGAGTGGAAGATACGCAGTATTTT | CSVERWSLAGVEDTQYF
TRBJ2-7 | TRBV4-2 | many | NA | TGTGCCAGCAGCCAAGATGCCGATCGCGAGCAGTACTTC | CASSQDADREQYF